This T cell receptor beta chain was documented in a study of cytotoxic CD8 clonotypes in ibrutinib-treated CLL. Whole-study results and caveats: Among the clonotypes, public ones were uncommon and contracted or held stable on treatment.

The CDR3 has 15 residues. Per the germline V gene, CDR1 is LNHDA and CDR2 is SQIVND (reference sequence). The V gene end was trimmed by 4 bases and the J gene end by 2 bases; junction bases not matched to a gene: 3. The protocol was immunoSEQ multiplex PCR, while the TCRdb copy is restricted to in-frame clones and leaves out a portion. The data hold around 70,000 clones, with about nine tenths observed a single time. This clone is a singleton in its sample. What it binds is not known. The V gene is TRBV19, the J gene TRBJ1-5; 9 bases are a match to TRBD1. The source is a human donor with chronic lymphocytic leukemia. The input for sequencing was PBMCs, taken after 12 months of ibrutinib treatment. CDR3 coding DNA: TGTGCCAGTAGTAAAGACAGGGGGGGCAATCAGCCCCAGCATTTT. The encoded protein is CASSKDRGGNQPQHF. The full variable domain, completed using reference TRBV19 and TRBJ1-5, is DGGITQSPKYLFRKEGQNVTLSCEQNLNHDAMYWYRQDPGQGLRLIYYSQIVNDFQKGDIAEGYSVSREKKESFPLTVTSAQKNPTAFYLCASSKDRGGNQPQHFGDGTRLSIL.